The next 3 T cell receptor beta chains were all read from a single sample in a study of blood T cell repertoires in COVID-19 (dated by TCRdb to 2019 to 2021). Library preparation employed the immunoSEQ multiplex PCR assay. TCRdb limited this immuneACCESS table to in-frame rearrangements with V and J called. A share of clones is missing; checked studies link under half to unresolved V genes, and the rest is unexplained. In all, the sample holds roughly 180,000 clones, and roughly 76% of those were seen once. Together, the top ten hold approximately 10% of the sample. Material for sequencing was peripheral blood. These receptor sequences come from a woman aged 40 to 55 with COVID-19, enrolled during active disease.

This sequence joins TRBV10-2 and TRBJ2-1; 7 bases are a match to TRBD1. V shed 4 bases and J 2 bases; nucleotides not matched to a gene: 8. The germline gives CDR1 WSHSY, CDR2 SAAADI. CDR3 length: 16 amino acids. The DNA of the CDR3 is TGCGCCAGCAGTGTCTACCCAGGGGGAACCTACAATGAGCAGTTCTTC. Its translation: CASSVYPGGTYNEQFF.

As DNA, the CDR3 is TGCGCCAGCAGCCACACACCACAGGGGGCTGAGGAGCAGTACTTC. It yields the protein CASSHTPQGAEEQYF. V is TRBV4-1 and J is TRBJ2-7; 9 positions agree with TRBD1. Germline CDR1 and CDR2: MGHRA and YSYEKL. The V and J ends lost 3 bases and 7 bases, in that order; junction bases with no gene match: 10. The CDR3 is 15 amino acids.

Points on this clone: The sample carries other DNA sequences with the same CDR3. The CDR3 coding sequence is TGTGCCAGCAGCTTAGCAGGTCCAGATACGCAGTATTTT. Translated, it gives CASSLAGPDTQYF. The chain carries TRBV11-2 and TRBJ2-3; D is ambiguous. Trimming left V 1 base short and J 4 bases short, with 6 bases between. Germline CDR1 and CDR2: SGHAT and FQNNGV. This CDR3 is 13 amino acids long. Combining the CDR3 with reference TRBV11-2 and TRBJ2-3 gives the whole variable domain EAGVAQSPRYKIIEKRQSVAFWCNPISGHATLYWYQQILGQGPKLLIQFQNNGVVDDSQLPKDRFSAERLKGVDSTLKIQPAKLEDSAVYLCASSLAGPDTQYFGPGTRLTVL.